The 32 T cell receptor beta chains listed next were all sequenced from one sample in a study of cytomegalovirus exposure and HLA in healthy donors. The PCR had 60 Vbeta and 13 Jbeta primers. Libraries were prepared by immunoSEQ multiplex PCR; TCRdb keeps only in-frame clonotypes and omits some of them. Here the sample spans around 170,000 clones, around 80% being singletons. The sequenced sample was PBMCs. These receptors all stem from a man aged 18 to 35 in good health and CMV-seronegative.

The V and J genes are TRBV20-1 and TRBJ2-5; D is undetermined. Matching the DNA end better, TRBJ2-7 makes the J call doubtful. Per the germline V gene, CDR1 is DFQATT and CDR2 is SNEGSKA (reference sequence). The CDR3 spans 11 residues. The CDR3 coding sequence is TGCAGTGCTAGTGCTAAATCCGAGCAGTACTTC. Residues: CSASAKSEQYF.

The V and J genes are TRBV5-1 and TRBJ2-1; tentative D call: TRBD1 (5 bases). V was shortened by 4 bases and J by 1 base, with 15 bases between the two germline ends. CDR3 length equals 16 residues. CDR1 is SGHRS, CDR2 YFSETQ, per germline. This chain's CDR3 is CASSPIGQESYNEQFF. CDR3 coding DNA: TGCGCCAGCAGCCCCATCGGACAAGAATCCTACAATGAGCAGTTCTTC. Full variable domain (outside the CDR3, taken from reference TRBV5-1 and TRBJ2-1): KAGVTQTPRYLIKTRGQQVTLSCSPISGHRSVSWYQQTPGQGLQFLFEYFSETQRNKGNFPGRFSGRQFSNSRSEMNVSTLELGDSALYLCASSPIGQESYNEQFFGPGTRLTVL.

In its sample, this clone was seen once. The gene calls are TRBV2 and TRBJ2-1, with 8 bases that match TRBD1. The CDR3 has 15 amino acids. Unmatched junction bases numbered 9, after V lost 6 bases and J lost 5 bases. CDR1 SNHLY and CDR2 FYNNEI come from the germline V gene. This CDR3 is CASSRGQGKNNEQFF. Written as DNA, the CDR3 is TGTGCCAGCAGCCGAGGACAGGGTAAGAACAATGAGCAGTTCTTC.

This clone has a handful of counts. The V and J genes are TRBV7-2 and TRBJ1-1, with 8 bases lining up with TRBD1. The CDR3 contains 17 residues. Germline values: CDR1 SGHTA, CDR2 FQGNSA. The ends lost 1 base at V and 2 bases at J; junction bases unmatched: 9. The CDR3 DNA sequence: TGTGCCAGCAGCTTAGGGGCAGGGGGCGTCTTTAACACTGAAGCTTTCTTT. It specifies CASSLGAGGVFNTEAFF.

V and J are TRBV7-2 and TRBJ2-7; 9 bases map to TRBD1. CDR1 is SGHTA and CDR2 is FQGNSA in the germline V gene. After removal of 1 base from V and 4 bases from J, the junction contained 2 bases not matched to a gene. CDR3 length: 14 residues. The CDR3 coding sequence is TGTGCCAGCAGCTTAGGACAGGGGGAGTACGAGCAGTACTTC. It is translated as CASSLGQGEYEQYF. The full variable domain, its missing parts supplied by reference TRBV7-2 and TRBJ2-7, is GAGVSQSPSNKVTEKGKDVELRCDPISGHTALYWYRQSLGQGLEFLIYFQGNSAPDKSGLPSDRFSAERTGGSVSTLTIQRTQQEDSAVYLCASSLGQGEYEQYFGPGTRLTVT.

The genes are TRBV10-2 and TRBJ2-5; the D is unclear. Trimming cost V 0 bases and J 5 bases, with 7 bases left between them. CDR3 length: 13 amino acids. Germline V CDR1 and CDR2: WSHSY, SAAADI. In nucleotides, the CDR3 is TGCGCCAGCAGTGAGTCCCTGCGGGAGACCCAGTACTTC. As protein: CASSESLRETQYF.

On this clone itself: One junction end disagrees with the germline gene, perhaps due to a read error. Other DNA sequences of this sample code for an identical CDR3. The chain recombines TRBV29-1 with TRBJ1-1, with a weak D call TRBD1 (5 bases). The CDR3 loop spans 14 amino acids. Germline V gene data show CDR1 as SQVTM and CDR2 as ANQGSEA. The CDR3 DNA sequence: TGTAGCGTTGAACAAGGGGCGGCGGACACTGAAGCTTTCTTT. Translating it yields CSVEQGAADTEAFF.

This clone appeared once. V is TRBV5-1 and J is TRBJ1-6; D possibly corresponds to TRBD1 (6 bases). Per germline, CDR1 SGHRS and CDR2 YFSETQ. Trimming took 4 bases from V and 6 from J, leaving 8 bases between them. The CDR3 totals 13 residues. The CDR3 spells CASSRDTNSPLHF. The CDR3 DNA sequence: TGCGCCAGCAGCAGGGACACTAATTCACCCCTCCACTTT.

The CDR3 sequence is CASSKVGGYYGYTF. The CDR3, as DNA: TGTGCCAGCAGCAAGGTGGGGGGTTACTATGGCTACACCTTC. The chain recombines TRBV28 with TRBJ1-2; D is perhaps TRBD1 (5 bases). Trimming pared 6 bases from V and 3 bases from J, leaving 14 bases between. The germline V gene has CDR1 MDHEN and CDR2 SYDVKM. There are 14 residues in the CDR3.

The CDR3 spells CASGLPGLAGGGAKNIQYF. CDR3 nucleotide sequence: TGTGCTAGTGGTTTGCCGGGACTAGCGGGAGGGGGGGCCAAAAACATTCAGTACTTC. The chain joins TRBV12-5 to TRBJ2-4, with 16 bases identical to TRBD2. The CDR3 is 19 amino acids. The germline gives CDR1 LGHNT, CDR2 FRNRAP. Unmatched junction bases numbered 5, after V lost 2 bases and J lost 1 base.

The CDR3 DNA reads TGTGCCAGCAGCTTACTCTCGCGGGGACCTGATCAGACCCAGTACTTC. It yields the protein CASSLLSRGPDQTQYF. The chain employs TRBV13 and TRBJ2-5, with a weak D call TRBD2 (6 bases). Trimming took off 2 bases at V and 6 bases at J, with 19 bases between the two ends. This CDR3 is 16 amino acids long. CDR1 PRHDT and CDR2 FYEKMQ come from the germline V gene (reference sequence). Using reference TRBV13 and TRBJ2-5 for the parts outside the CDR3, the full variable domain is AAGVIQSPRHLIKEKRETATLKCYPIPRHDTVYWYQQGPGQDPQFLISFYEKMQSDKGSIPDRFSAQQFSDYHSELNMSSLELGDSALYFCASSLLSRGPDQTQYFGPGTRLLVL.

The chain employs TRBV5-4 and TRBJ1-6, with D maybe TRBD1 (5 bases). The CDR3 is 15 amino acids. V gave up 3 bases and J gave up 0 bases, with 7 bases separating them. Germline V CDR1 and CDR2: SGHNT, YYREEE (reference sequence). CDR3 in DNA: TGTGCCAGCAGCTCGGGGGGCTCCTATAATTCACCCCTCCACTTT. It encodes CASSSGGSYNSPLHF.

The V and J genes are TRBV4-1 and TRBJ1-1, with D perhaps matching TRBD1 (6 bases). Germline V gene sequence: CDR1 MGHRA, CDR2 YSYEKL. CDR3 length: 17 amino acids. V was pared by 3 bases and J by 4 bases, with 21 bases between. The CDR3 DNA reads TGCGCCAGCAGCCATTCTCTGGGCAACTCCAGGGGCACTGAAGCTTTCTTT. Translation gives CASSHSLGNSRGTEAFF.

In its sample, this clone was seen a few times. The V and J genes are TRBV4-2 and TRBJ2-7; 8 nucleotides match TRBD1. The V and J ends lost 1 base and 4 bases, in that order; junction bases with no gene match: 15. The CDR3 runs to 18 residues. Germline assignment: CDR1 LGHNA and CDR2 YNFKEQ. The CDR3 DNA is TGTGCCAGCAGCCAAGGCCGAGTAAGAACAGGGGGTGTTTACGAGCAGTACTTC. It encodes CASSQGRVRTGGVYEQYF.

In its sample, this clone was seen once. The chain combines TRBV6-5 with TRBJ1-3; maybe TRBD1 (6 bases). The CDR3 sequence is 15 residues long. CDR1 and CDR2 (germline): MNHEY, SVGAGI. Trimming pared 5 bases from V and 3 bases from J, leaving 14 bases between. The DNA for the CDR3 is TGTGCCAGCAGTATACAGGGTTTGGGTGGAAACACCATATATTTT. It yields the protein CASSIQGLGGNTIYF.

V and J are TRBV7-2 and TRBJ2-7, with TRBD1 matching 8 bases. Germline V gives CDR1 SGHTA, CDR2 FQGNSA. The V gene end was trimmed by 4 bases and the J gene end by 5 bases; junction bases not matched to a gene: 10. CDR3 size: 15 residues. CDR3 nucleotide sequence: TGTGCCAGCAGCTCGGACAGGGTGGGGTTGAACGAGCAGTACTTC. Its translation: CASSSDRVGLNEQYF.

V gene TRBV7-9 combines with J gene TRBJ2-1; 8 bases agree with TRBD2. The CDR3 sequence is 15 residues long. Germline assignment: CDR1 SEHNR and CDR2 FQNEAQ (reference sequence). J was trimmed by 4 bases and V by 2 bases; bases with no gene match: 4. The CDR3 region is CASSLTSGPYNEQFF. For the CDR3, the DNA is TGTGCCAGCAGCTTAACTAGCGGACCGTACAATGAGCAGTTCTTC.

The chain employs TRBV5-5 and TRBJ1-1; D perhaps matches TRBD1 (6 bases). The V and J ends lost 4 bases and 11 bases respectively, with 24 bases between them. Germline V gene data show CDR1 as SGHKS and CDR2 as YYEKEE (reference sequence). The CDR3 consists of 15 residues. The chain's CDR3 is CASSPHRRGNEGAFF. DNA of the CDR3: TGTGCCAGCAGCCCCCACCGCAGGGGAAACGAGGGGGCTTTCTTT. Based on the CDR3 plus reference TRBV5-5 and TRBJ1-1, the full variable domain is DAGVTQSPTHLIKTRGQQVTLRCSPISGHKSVSWYQQVLGQGPQFIFQYYEKEERGRGNFPDRFSARQFPNYSSELNVNALLLGDSALYLCASSPHRRGNEGAFFGQGTRLTVV.

The chain couples TRBV5-6 to TRBJ2-3, with a possible D match to TRBD2 (6 bases). V was clipped by 1 base and J by 1 base, with 13 bases between them. CDR1 is SGHDT and CDR2 is YYEEEE in the germline V gene. The CDR3 is made up of 16 amino acids. CDR3 bases: TGTGCCAGCAGCTTGTTAACGCGGGACGGCACAGATACGCAGTATTTT. Translating it yields CASSLLTRDGTDTQYF.

The chain combines TRBV18 with TRBJ2-7; 9 nucleotides match TRBD2. V dropped 2 bases and J dropped 1; count of bases not matched to a gene: 9. Germline V lookup: CDR1 KGHSH, CDR2 LQKENI. The CDR3 has 17 residues. Here the CDR3 DNA reads TGTGCCAGCTCACCAAGCAGCGGGGGGACCTCTTCCTACGAGCAGTACTTC. Translation: CASSPSSGGTSSYEQYF.

V and J are TRBV19 and TRBJ1-2; 8 bases match TRBD1. Germline-derived CDR1 and CDR2 are LNHDA and SQIVND (reference sequence). The CDR3 covers 12 residues. V was pared by 7 bases and J by 8 bases, with 6 bases of the junction left unmatched. The CDR3 reads CASNNRDRGYTF. The CDR3 region has the DNA TGTGCCAGTAATAACCGGGACAGGGGCTACACCTTC.

The rearrangement joins TRBV6-5 to TRBJ2-6; tentative D call: TRBD2 (6 bases). CDR1 is MNHEY and CDR2 is SVGAGI in the germline V gene. There are 16 residues in the CDR3. V gave up 2 bases and J gave up 3 bases, with 11 bases separating them. The CDR3 region is CASSYAGSGGANVLTF. CDR3 sequence (DNA): TGTGCCAGCAGTTACGCGGGGTCTGGTGGGGCCAACGTCCTGACTTTC.

The V call is TRBV7-3, the J call TRBJ2-4, with 7 bases that match TRBD2. This CDR3 is 17 amino acids long. Trimming cost V 0 bases and J 0 bases; bases outside gene matches: 5. The germline V gene encodes CDR1 SGHTA and CDR2 FQGTGA. The CDR3 here is CASSLTGEGLAKNIQYF. The CDR3, as DNA: TGTGCCAGCAGCTTAACGGGGGAGGGGCTAGCCAAAAACATTCAGTACTTC.

The chain recombines TRBV14 with TRBJ2-2; D is possibly TRBD2 (6 bases). The CDR3 sequence is 15 residues long. Germline CDR1 is SGHDN and CDR2 is FVKESK. With 6 bases removed from V and 4 bases from J, the gap between germline ends came to 15 bases. In DNA form, the CDR3 reads TGTGCCAGCAGGCGGGGCGGGATTTTCACCGGGGAGCTGTTTTTT. Its translation is CASRRGGIFTGELFF.

This sequence joins TRBV28 and TRBJ2-7, with TRBD1 identical over 9 bases. Trimming took 8 bases from V and 2 from J; bases not matched to a gene: 13. CDR1 and CDR2 from the germline V gene are MDHEN and SYDVKM. The CDR3 is 16 residues long. The CDR3 DNA is TGTGCCAGCTTGCCACAGGGGGCAAACAGTCCCTACGAGCAGTACTTC. Encoded protein: CASLPQGANSPYEQYF.

This clone was recorded only once. The chain combines TRBV7-8 with TRBJ1-5, with TRBD1 matching 8 bases. J lost 2 bases, V lost 5 bases, and 5 bases had no gene match. Germline V gene sequence: CDR1 SGHVS, CDR2 FQNEAQ. The CDR3 has 15 amino acids. CDR3 region: CASSVYRGGNQPQHF. The DNA for the CDR3 is TGTGCCAGCAGCGTCTACAGGGGGGGCAATCAGCCCCAGCATTTT.

This chain joins TRBV30 and TRBJ1-2, with TRBD1 matching over 8 bases. J gave up 1 base and V 5 bases, and 3 bases lay outside the gene matches. Germline V CDR1 and CDR2: GTSNPN, SVGIG (reference sequence). This CDR3 region has 13 residues. The CDR3 is CAWGTGHNYGYTF. The CDR3 coding sequence is TGTGCCTGGGGGACAGGCCATAACTATGGCTACACCTTC.

This chain connects TRBV18 to TRBJ2-7; the D gene is possibly TRBD1 (5 bases). V gave up 3 bases and J gave up 3 bases, with 18 bases separating them. Germline assignment: CDR1 KGHSH and CDR2 LQKENI. The CDR3 sequence is 16 residues long. In DNA form, the CDR3 reads TGTGCCAGCTCACCGGGTCTCATCGGAACAGGCTACGAGCAGTACTTC. Amino acid sequence: CASSPGLIGTGYEQYF.

V gene TRBV28 combines with J gene TRBJ2-7; D gene ambiguous. CDR1 and CDR2 (germline): MDHEN, SYDVKM. The CDR3 loop spans 13 amino acids. Trimming cost V 3 bases and J 4 bases, with 10 bases left between them. CDR3 residues: CASSLFGRYEQYF. The CDR3 bases are TGTGCCAGCAGTTTGTTCGGCAGGTACGAGCAGTACTTC.

The rearrangement links TRBV5-4 to TRBJ2-3; possibly TRBD2 for D (5 bases). V shed 2 bases and J shed 1 base, with 11 bases lying between them. This CDR3 region has 15 residues. Germline loops: CDR1 SGHNT, CDR2 YYREEE (reference sequence). The CDR3 region has the DNA TGTGCCAGCAGCTTTCGGGGAAGGGGCACAGATACGCAGTATTTT. This gives the protein CASSFRGRGTDTQYF.

This clone has a single count. The chain has TRBV9 and TRBJ1-1; 10 positions match TRBD1. This CDR3 comprises 14 residues. Per germline, CDR1 SGDLS and CDR2 YYNGEE. V was clipped by 3 bases and J by 6 bases; unmatched bases: 5. CDR3 bases: TGTGCCAGCAGCGGGCGACAGGGGGCGGCTGAAGCTTTCTTT. Translated, it gives CASSGRQGAAEAFF.

This chain joins TRBV2 and TRBJ1-1; D remains ambiguous. This CDR3 spans 14 amino acids. V was clipped by 6 bases and J by 5 bases, with 16 bases between them. Germline CDR1 reads SNHLY; CDR2 reads FYNNEI. CDR3 DNA sequence: TGTGCCAGCAGGGAGGCAATAGGAGGTACTGAAGCTTTCTTT. This sequence encodes CASREAIGGTEAFF.